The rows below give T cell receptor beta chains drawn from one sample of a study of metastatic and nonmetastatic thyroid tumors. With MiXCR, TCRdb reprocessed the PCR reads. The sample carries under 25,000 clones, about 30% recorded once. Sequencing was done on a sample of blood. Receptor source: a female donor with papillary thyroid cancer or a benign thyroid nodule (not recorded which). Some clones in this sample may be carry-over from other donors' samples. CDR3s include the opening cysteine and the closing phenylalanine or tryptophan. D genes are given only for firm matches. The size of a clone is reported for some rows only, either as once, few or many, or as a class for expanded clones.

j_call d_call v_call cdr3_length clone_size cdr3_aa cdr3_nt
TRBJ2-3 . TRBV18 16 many CASSPHPAGDTDTQYF TGTGCCAGCTCACCCCATCCGGCTGGGGACACAGATACGCAGTATTTT
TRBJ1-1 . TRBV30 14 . CAWSGVGANTEAFF TGTGCCTGGAGCGGCGTGGGCGCCAACACTGAAGCTTTCTTC
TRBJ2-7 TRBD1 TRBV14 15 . CASSPRTGYSYEQYF TGTGCCAGCAGCCCCCGGACAGGGTACTCCTACGAGCAGTACTTC
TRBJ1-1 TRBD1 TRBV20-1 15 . CSATQGQDANTEAFF TGCAGTGCTACCCAAGGACAGGACGCCAACACTGAAGCTTTCTTT
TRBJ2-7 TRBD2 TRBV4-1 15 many CASSPTSGATYEQYF TGCGCCAGCAGCCCCACTAGCGGGGCCACCTACGAGCAGTACTTC
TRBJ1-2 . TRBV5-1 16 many CASSLAPNSDIYGYTF TGCGCCAGCAGCTTGGCCCCTAACAGCGACATCTATGGCTACACCTTC
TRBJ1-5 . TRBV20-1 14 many CSARDGGSNQPQHF TGCAGTGCTAGAGATGGGGGTAGCAATCAGCCCCAGCATTTT
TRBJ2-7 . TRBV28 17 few CASSFRWAGANNYEQYF TGTGCCAGCAGTTTCAGGTGGGCAGGGGCCAACAACTACGAGCAGTACTTC
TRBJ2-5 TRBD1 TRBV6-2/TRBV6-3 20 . CASSYPRRLTVTGGYETQYF TGTGCCAGCAGTTACCCCCGGCGACTGACCGTGACAGGGGGATATGAGACCCAGTACTTC
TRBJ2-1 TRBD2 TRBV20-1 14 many CSARSGGSYNEQFF TGCAGTGCTAGAAGCGGGGGCTCCTACAATGAGCAGTTCTTC
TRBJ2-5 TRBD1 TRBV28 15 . CASTGLTGFQETQYF TGTGCCAGCACCGGATTGACAGGGTTCCAAGAGACCCAGTACTTC
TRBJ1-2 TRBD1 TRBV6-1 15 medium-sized CASSFGQAGGYGYTF TGTGCCAGCAGTTTCGGACAGGCCGGGGGCTATGGCTACACCTTC
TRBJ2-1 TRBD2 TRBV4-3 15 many CASSQRTSGTNEQFF TGCGCCAGCAGCCAAAGGACTAGCGGGACGAATGAGCAGTTCTTC
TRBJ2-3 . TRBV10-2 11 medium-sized CASSHSDTQYF TGCGCCAGCAGCCATTCAGATACGCAGTATTTT
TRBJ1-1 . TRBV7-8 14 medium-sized CASRLGRESTEAFF TGTGCCAGCAGGTTGGGACGGGAGAGCACTGAAGCTTTCTTT
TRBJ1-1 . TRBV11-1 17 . CASSLEQGWFCDTEAFF TGTGCCAGCAGCTTAGAGCAGGGGTGGTTCTGCGACACTGAAGCTTTCTTT
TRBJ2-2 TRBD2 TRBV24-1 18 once CATSDSERDQREVWELFF TGTGCCACCAGTGATTCCGAGCGGGACCAACGGGAGGTTTGGGAGCTGTTTTTT
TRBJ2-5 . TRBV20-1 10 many CSVGQETQYF TGCAGTGTCGGACAAGAGACCCAGTACTTC
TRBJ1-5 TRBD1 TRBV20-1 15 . CSARGDRAVDQPQHF TGCAGTGCTAGAGGGGACAGGGCGGTTGATCAGCCCCAGCATTTT
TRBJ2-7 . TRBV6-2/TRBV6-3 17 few CASRAEDILTDSYEQYF TGTGCCAGCAGGGCCGAGGATATTCTGACAGACTCCTACGAGCAGTACTTC
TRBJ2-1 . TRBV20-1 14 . CSAGAMGSYNEQFF TGCAGTGCTGGGGCCATGGGGAGCTACAATGAGCAGTTCTTC
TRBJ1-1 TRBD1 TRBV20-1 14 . CSATGTGGDTEAFF TGCAGTGCTACCGGGACAGGGGGGGACACTGAAGCTTTCTTT
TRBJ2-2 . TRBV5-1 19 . CASSRDKGHLEPSTGELFF TGCGCCAGCAGCCGGGACAAGGGGCACCTCGAACCCTCCACCGGGGAGCTGTTTTTT
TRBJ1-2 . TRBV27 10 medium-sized CASSYKRFLF TGTGCCAGCAGTTATAAGAGGTTCCTCTTC
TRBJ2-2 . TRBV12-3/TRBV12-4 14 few CASSSRQWRWELFF TGTGCCAGCAGCTCCAGACAGTGGCGGTGGGAGCTGTTTTTT
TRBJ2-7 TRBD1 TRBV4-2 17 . CSSSLRQGGRGQYEQYF TGTTCCAGCAGCCTCCGCCAGGGGGGCAGGGGGCAGTACGAGCAATACTTC
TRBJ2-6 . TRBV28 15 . CASTPSNSGANVLTF TGTGCCAGCACCCCCTCCAATTCTGGGGCCAACGTCCTGACTTTC
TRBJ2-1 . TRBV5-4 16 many CASSAPPGQLNNEQFF TGTGCCAGCAGCGCTCCCCCAGGGCAATTAAACAATGAGCAGTTCTTC
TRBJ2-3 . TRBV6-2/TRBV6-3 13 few CASSRDSTDTKYF TGTGCCAGCAGTAGGGACTCCACAGACACGAAGTATTTT
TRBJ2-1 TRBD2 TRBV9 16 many CASTTSGGVGYNEQFF TGTGCCAGCACCACGTCGGGGGGAGTTGGATACAATGAGCAGTTCTTC
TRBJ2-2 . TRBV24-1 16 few CATSDLGGTLSGELFF TGTGCCACCAGTGATTTGGGGGGGACTCTTTCCGGGGAGCTGTTTTTT
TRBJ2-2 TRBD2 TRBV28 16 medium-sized CASSLSGLARTGELFF TGTGCCAGCAGTTTATCCGGACTAGCGAGGACCGGGGAGCTGTTTTTT
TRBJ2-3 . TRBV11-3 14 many CASSLFDNTDTQYF TGTGCCAGCAGCTTATTTGACAACACAGATACGCAGTATTTT
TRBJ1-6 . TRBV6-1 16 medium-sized CASSPNGGSYNSPLHF TGTGCCAGCAGTCCGAACGGGGGCTCCTATAATTCACCCCTCCACTTT
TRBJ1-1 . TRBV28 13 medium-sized CASTVPLNTEAFF TGTGCCAGCACCGTCCCTTTGAACACTGAAGCTTTCTTT
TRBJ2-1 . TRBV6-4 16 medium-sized CASSDFGASGPDEQFF TGTGCCAGCAGTGATTTCGGGGCCTCCGGGCCGGATGAGCAGTTCTTC
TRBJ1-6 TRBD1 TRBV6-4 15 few CASSEYQGVNSPLHF TGTGCCAGCAGTGAGTACCAGGGGGTTAATTCACCCCTCCACTTT
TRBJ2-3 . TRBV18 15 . CASSRLTGRTDTQYF TGTGCCAGCTCTCGCTTGACAGGGAGGACAGATACGCAGTATTTT
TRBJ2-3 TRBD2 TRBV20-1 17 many CSARAPGLAGVPDTQYF TGCAGTGCTAGGGCGCCCGGACTAGCGGGAGTTCCAGATACGCAGTATTTT
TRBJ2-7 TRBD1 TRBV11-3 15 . CASINLDRNSGEQYF TGTGCCAGCATCAATCTGGACAGGAATTCCGGAGAGCAGTACTTC
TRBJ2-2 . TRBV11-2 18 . CASSHYLVSGLNTGELFF TGTGCCAGCAGCCATTACCTCGTGAGCGGGCTTAACACCGGGGAGCTGTTTTTT
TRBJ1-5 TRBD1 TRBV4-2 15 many CASSQGTDGGQPQHF TGTGCCAGCAGCCAGGGGACAGACGGCGGCCAGCCCCAGCATTTT
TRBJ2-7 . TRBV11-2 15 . CASSLDGVGPYEQYF TGTGCCAGCAGCTTAGATGGGGTCGGGCCCTACGAGCAGTACTTC
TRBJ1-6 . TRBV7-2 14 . CASSFFGSDSPLHF TGTGCCAGCAGCTTTTTCGGGTCCGATTCACCCCTCCACTTT
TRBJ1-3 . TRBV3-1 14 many CASSHLTAGNTIYF TGTGCCAGCAGCCATCTGACAGCCGGAAACACCATATATTTT
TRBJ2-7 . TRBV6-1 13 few CASSEGSPGEQYF TGTGCCAGCAGTGAAGGCTCTCCCGGGGAGCAGTACTTC
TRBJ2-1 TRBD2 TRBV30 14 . CAWTSGRAGNEQFF TGTGCCTGGACAAGCGGGAGGGCCGGCAATGAGCAGTTCTTC
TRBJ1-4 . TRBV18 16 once CASSPLLDGGNEKLFF TGTGCCAGCTCACCACTTCTCGACGGCGGAAATGAAAAACTGTTTTTT
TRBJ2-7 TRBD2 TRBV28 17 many CASSPLGTSGRTCEQYF TGTGCCAGCAGTCCACTCGGGACTAGCGGGAGGACCTGCGAGCAGTACTTC
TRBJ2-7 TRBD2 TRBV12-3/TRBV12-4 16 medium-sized CASSSALGTTSYEQYF TGTGCCAGCAGCTCTGCCCTCGGGACTACATCCTACGAGCAGTACTTC
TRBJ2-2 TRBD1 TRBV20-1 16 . CSSRPLRTGYTGELFF TGCAGTTCTAGACCCCTTCGGACAGGATACACCGGGGAGCTGTTTTTT
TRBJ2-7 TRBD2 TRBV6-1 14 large CASRTSGRAYEQYF TGTGCCAGCAGGACTAGCGGGAGGGCCTACGAGCAGTACTTC
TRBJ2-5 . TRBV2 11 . CASFYEETQYF TGTGCCAGCTTCTACGAAGAGACCCAGTACTTC
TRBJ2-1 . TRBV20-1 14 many CSAQMAGDLNEQFF TGCAGTGCACAAATGGCCGGAGACCTCAATGAGCAGTTCTTC
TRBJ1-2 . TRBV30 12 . CAWSVGARGYTF TGTGCCTGGAGTGTAGGGGCGAGGGGCTACACCTTC
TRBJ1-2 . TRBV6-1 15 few CASILSESLPEGYTF TGTGCCAGCATTCTAAGCGAGTCACTCCCGGAGGGCTACACCTTC
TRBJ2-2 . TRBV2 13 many CASKRTNTGELFF TGTGCCAGCAAACGGACCAACACCGGGGAGCTGTTTTTT
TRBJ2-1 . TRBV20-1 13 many CSPTGLGYNEQFF TGCAGCCCCACCGGCCTAGGATACAATGAGCAGTTCTTC
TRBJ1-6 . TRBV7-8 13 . CASSDRTASPLHF TGTGCCAGCAGCGACAGGACAGCATCACCCCTCCACTTT
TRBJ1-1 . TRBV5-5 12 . CASSVVRKEAFF TGTGCCAGCAGCGTTGTACGGAAAGAAGCTTTCTTT